Listed below are T cell receptor beta chains from one sample, sequenced in a study of T cell repertoires in cytomegalovirus infection. Via MiXCR, TCRdb re-called the reads, giving one row per CDR3 protein. The table records nearly 450,000 distinct CDR3 sequences, about a third of them present only once. Sequencing was carried out using PBMCs. The receptors here all came from a human donor in good health (CMV status not recorded). Some clones in this sample may be carry-over from other donors' samples. Both conserved end residues are part of each CDR3. D genes are given only for firm matches. The listing skips clone size in some rows; elsewhere it reads once, few, many or a size class.

CDR3nt | CDR3aa | d_gene | abundance | j_gene | v_gene
TGTGCCAGCAGTTCGTCGAGACAGGGTGGCAACGAGCAGTACTTC | CASSSSRQGGNEQYF | TRBD1 | many | TRBJ2-7 | TRBV25-1
TGTGCCAGCAGCCCCCCGGATGGGACTAGCGGGGGGGCTAGTTCCTACAATGAGCAGTTCTTC | CASSPPDGTSGGASSYNEQFF | TRBD2 | few | TRBJ2-1 | TRBV9
TGTGCCAGCAGGAATTCACAGGGGGTAATATACGAGCAGTACTTC | CASRNSQGVIYEQYF | TRBD1 | - | TRBJ2-7 | TRBV27
TGTGCCAGCAGTCCATATATTGGGGGGCGGACTGAAGCTTTCTTT | CASSPYIGGRTEAFF | - | - | TRBJ1-1 | TRBV27
TGTGCCAGCAGTGAGTTCGGACAGGGGGCGTATACTGAAGCTTTCTTT | CASSEFGQGAYTEAFF | TRBD1 | few | TRBJ1-1 | TRBV6-1
TGCAGTGCTAGACCTGACAAGTACGAGCAGTACTTC | CSARPDKYEQYF | - | few | TRBJ2-7 | TRBV20-1
TGTGCCCGCCGGGAAGGCCCCGGGAGAGGCGAGCAGTACTTC | CARREGPGRGEQYF | - | many | TRBJ2-7 | TRBV7-4
TGCGCCAGCAGCCAAGAGGGGACTTTGAGCTCCTACAATGAGCAGTTCTTC | CASSQEGTLSSYNEQFF | - | few | TRBJ2-1 | TRBV4-1
TGTGCCACTACGGGACAGGATTACGAGCAGTACTTC | CATTGQDYEQYF | TRBD1 | few | TRBJ2-7 | TRBV19
TGTGCCAGCAGTAAAGAAGCGGGGACAGTCTACGAGCAGTACTTC | CASSKEAGTVYEQYF | - | few | TRBJ2-7 | TRBV6-1
TGTGCCAGCAGCCGTGCGGTGGGGTTAGGCGTCAATGAGCAGTTCTTC | CASSRAVGLGVNEQFF | - | many | TRBJ2-1 | TRBV7-2
TGTGCCAGCAGCCTCGGACTGTGGGGCGACAATGAGCAGTTCTTC | CASSLGLWGDNEQFF | - | many | TRBJ2-1 | TRBV7-6
TGTGCCAGCAGTGAATCGACAGGGGGAATCTATGGCTACACCTTC | CASSESTGGIYGYTF | TRBD1 | - | TRBJ1-2 | TRBV6-1
TGTGCCAGCAGTTACGGTCCCTTACGACAGGCCAACACTGAAGCTTTCTTT | CASSYGPLRQANTEAFF | - | few | TRBJ1-1 | TRBV6-5
TGTGCCAGCAGTTTAGTAGACAGGGACGATTCACCCCTCCACTTT | CASSLVDRDDSPLHF | TRBD1 | - | TRBJ1-6 | TRBV28